Listed here are 26 T cell receptor beta chains from one sample, sequenced in a study of post-analysis software for immune sequencing data. Unique molecular identifiers tagged the TCR beta cDNA libraries. TCRdb called the PCR reads again in MiXCR, with one record for every CDR3 protein. The sample yields hundreds of thousands of distinct CDR3 sequences, roughly 50% seen once. The antigens of these receptors remain unknown. The study's findings and limits: Higher frequency in patients than in controls was seen for several TRBV segments, with TRBV5-6, TRBV5-1 and TRBV20-1 among them.

The sample taken for sequencing was blood. All receptors come from a girl aged 10 to 17 with multiple sclerosis.

In its sample, this clonotype was seen once. The chain recombines TRBV21-1 with TRBJ1-5; the table assigns TRBD1, which was not confirmed against the DNA. TRBV21-1 is described as a pseudogene. This CDR3 is built from 17 residues. The CDR3 loop reads CASSKARDRGEDQPQHF. The CDR3 region has the DNA TGTGCCAGCAGCAAAGCGCGGGACAGGGGGGAGGATCAGCCCCAGCATTTT.

The genes are TRBV5-6 and TRBJ2-7; 10 bases map to TRBD1. V lost 2 bases, J lost 2 bases, and 10 bases stayed unmatched. This CDR3 has 17 amino acids. In germline, CDR1 is SGHDT, CDR2 YYEEEE. In nucleotides, the CDR3 is TGTGCCAGCAGCTTCCGGGACAGGGGCCCTATCACCTACGAGCAGTACTTC. It translates to CASSFRDRGPITYEQYF.

The chain uses TRBV5-1 and TRBJ2-7, with TRBD2 identical over 15 bases. The ends lost 3 bases at V and 2 bases at J; junction bases unmatched: 6. Germline V lookup: CDR1 SGHRS, CDR2 YFSETQ. The CDR3 has 17 amino acids. CDR3 sequence (DNA): TGCGCCAGCAGCTCGACCGGACTAGCGGGAGGGACCTACGAGCAGTACTTC. It yields the protein CASSSTGLAGGTYEQYF.

This clonotype was seen only a few times. This sequence joins TRBV28 and TRBJ2-7; the D call may be TRBD1 or TRBD2 (6 bases each). CDR3 size: 14 residues. The V gene's germline CDR1 is MDHEN and CDR2 SYDVKM. Trimming took off 3 bases at V and 5 bases at J, with 14 bases between the two ends. CDR3 amino acids: CASSLGRGGNEQYF. The CDR3 DNA follows: TGTGCCAGCAGTTTGGGCAGGGGAGGAAACGAGCAGTACTTC. The variable domain in full, completed from reference TRBV28 and TRBJ2-7, reads DVKVTQSSRYLVKRTGEKVFLECVQDMDHENMFWYRQDPGLGLRLIYFSYDVKMKEKGDIPEGYSVSREKKERFSLILESASTNQTSMYLCASSLGRGGNEQYFGPGTRLTVT.

This clonotype was seen a handful of times. This sequence joins TRBV20-1 and TRBJ2-1, with 9 nucleotides matching TRBD2. Germline V gives CDR1 DFQATT, CDR2 SNEGSKA (reference sequence). V gave up 5 bases and J gave up 2 bases; unmatched junction bases: 7. The length of the CDR3 is 15 residues. CDR3 nucleotides: TGCAGTGCTTTGGGGACTAGCCGTACCTACAATGAGCAGTTCTTC. This translates into CSALGTSRTYNEQFF.

CDR3 loop: CATSREAQGESEQYF. CDR3 coding DNA: TGTGCCACCAGCAGAGAGGCACAGGGGGAGAGCGAGCAGTACTTC. This chain uses TRBV15 with TRBJ2-4; 8 nucleotides match TRBD1. The DNA matches TRBJ2-7 better at its end, which makes the J call doubtful. The CDR3 is made up of 15 amino acids. The germline gives CDR1 LNHNV, CDR2 YYDKDF (reference sequence).

As for this clonotype: The germline gene is not matched at one end of the junction; a read error may be the cause. This chain links TRBV12-3 or TRBV12-4 with TRBJ2-3; D possibly corresponds to TRBD2 (5 bases). This CDR3 region has 12 residues. CDR3 residues: CASRPGKDAQYF. The CDR3, as DNA: TGTGCCAGCAGACCCGGGAAAGATGCGCAGTATTTT.

The rearrangement links TRBV15 to TRBJ1-6; no clear D. Trimming cost V 4 bases and J 14 bases, with 15 bases left between them. Germline CDR1 is LNHNV and CDR2 is YYDKDF (reference sequence). The CDR3 extends over 13 amino acids. CDR3 residues: CATSIPDGPSLHF. The CDR3 DNA is TGTGCCACCAGCATCCCGGACGGTCCGTCCCTCCACTTT.

The chain's CDR3 is CASSLFLAHEQYF. Written as DNA, the CDR3 is TGTGCCAGCAGCTTATTTCTAGCGCACGAGCAGTACTTC. The chain employs TRBV11-2 and TRBJ2-7; possibly TRBD2 for D (6 bases). The germline V gene encodes CDR1 SGHAT and CDR2 FQNNGV. V was clipped by 2 bases and J by 5 bases, with 10 bases between them. This CDR3 contains 13 residues.

This clonotype has only a few counts. The chain uses TRBV5-1 and TRBJ2-5, with D possibly being TRBD1 (6 bases). The CDR3 sequence is 13 residues long. Germline CDR1 reads SGHRS; CDR2 reads YFSETQ. The V and J ends lost 6 bases and 2 bases respectively, with 11 bases between them. DNA for the CDR3: TGCGCCAGCACCCTACAGGGTCAAGAGACCCAGTACTTC. It yields the protein CASTLQGQETQYF. Full variable domain (missing parts from reference TRBV5-1 and TRBJ2-5): KAGVTQTPRYLIKTRGQQVTLSCSPISGHRSVSWYQQTPGQGLQFLFEYFSETQRNKGNFPGRFSGRQFSNSRSEMNVSTLELGDSALYLCASTLQGQETQYFGPGTRLLVL.

The J gene is TRBJ2-1, the V gene TRBV5-1; D is undetermined. Per germline, CDR1 SGHRS and CDR2 YFSETQ. V was trimmed by 4 bases and J by 4 bases, leaving 9 bases between them. There are 13 residues in the CDR3. CDR3 amino acids: CASSPKGYNEQFF. The CDR3 coding sequence is TGCGCCAGCAGCCCTAAAGGGTACAATGAGCAGTTCTTC.

This clonotype was seen a handful of times. V gene TRBV11-2 combines with J gene TRBJ2-7; D not certain. The germline CDR1 and CDR2 sequences are SGHAT and FQNNGV. The length of the CDR3 is 14 residues. V lost 3 bases to trimming and J lost 0 bases, with 9 bases between them. Here the CDR3 DNA reads TGTGCCAGCAGCTTCAACCCTAGCTCCTACGAGCAGTACTTC. It specifies CASSFNPSSYEQYF.

The chain employs TRBV4-2 and TRBJ2-4; D perhaps matches TRBD2 (6 bases). The end of the DNA aligns better with TRBJ2-7, so the J call may be wrong. This CDR3 has 12 amino acids. CDR1 LGHNA and CDR2 YNFKEQ come from the germline V gene. The CDR3 DNA reads TGTGCCAGCAGTGACGCGGGAAGCGAGCAGTACTTC. It codes for CASSDAGSEQYF.

This chain links TRBV20-1 with TRBJ1-5; a weak D match, TRBD1 (5 bases). Trimming took off 1 base at V and 3 bases at J, with 16 bases between the two ends. The CDR3 has 16 amino acids. Germline CDR1 is DFQATT and CDR2 is SNEGSKA (reference sequence). CDR3 residues: CSARGGGWGINQPQHF. The CDR3 DNA reads as TGCAGTGCTAGAGGTGGGGGTTGGGGAATCAATCAGCCCCAGCATTTT.

This clonotype was seen a handful of times. This sequence joins TRBV20-1 and TRBJ2-3; 9 bases align to TRBD2. The junction had 8 bases not matched to a gene; V was cut back by 5 bases and J by 2 bases. The CDR3 spans 15 residues. CDR1 DFQATT and CDR2 SNEGSKA come from the germline V gene (reference sequence). The CDR3: CSAVLREGVTDTQYF. CDR3 bases: TGCAGTGCTGTGCTGCGGGAGGGAGTCACAGATACGCAGTATTTT.

This chain connects TRBV10-3 to TRBJ2-5; TRBD1 aligns across 9 bases. The J call is doubtful: the DNA matches TRBJ2-7 better. CDR3 length: 14 amino acids. The germline V gene encodes CDR1 ENHRY and CDR2 SYGVKD. The CDR3 DNA sequence: TGTGCCATCAAAGTGGGACAGGGTACCTACGAGCAGTACTTC. Protein: CAIKVGQGTYEQYF.

This chain joins TRBV7-8 and TRBJ2-1, with TRBD2 as a possible D gene (6 bases). The CDR3 has 17 residues. Looked up from germline, CDR1 is SGHVS and CDR2 is FQNEAQ. V lost 0 bases, J lost 5 bases, and 17 bases lay in between. The CDR3 DNA is TGTGCCAGCAGCTTAGCGCGGTCTGCGGGACGACACAATGAGCAGTTCTTC. Its protein is CASSLARSAGRHNEQFF.

The genes are TRBV6-1 and TRBJ2-1, with 10 positions matching TRBD2. V trimming: 2 bases; J trimming: 0 bases; junction bases outside the gene matches: 4. The CDR3 length is 17 residues. Germline loops: CDR1 MNHNS, CDR2 SASEGT. CDR3 nucleotide sequence: TGTGCCAGCAGTGAAAGGACTAGCGGTTTCTCCTACAATGAGCAGTTCTTC. Translation: CASSERTSGFSYNEQFF.

The chain recombines TRBV5-1 with TRBJ1-2; 12 bases agree with TRBD1. With V trimmed by 7 bases and J by 7 bases, 11 bases remained unmatched. The germline CDR1 and CDR2 sequences are SGHRS and YFSETQ. The CDR3 sequence is 15 residues long. CDR3 bases: TGCGCCAGCGCACTACCGGGACAGGGGGCGCGTGGCTACACCTTC. Translation: CASALPGQGARGYTF.

This clonotype was counted only a few times. The V call is TRBV10-3, the J call TRBJ2-7; 8 bases line up with TRBD1. Germline V gene lookup returns CDR1 ENHRY and CDR2 SYGVKD. The CDR3 runs to 15 residues. Germline trimming cut 6 bases from V and 1 base from J; bases unmatched to any gene: 8. The CDR3 region has the DNA TGTGCCATCAGGCCTACAGGGGGGCTATCCTACGAGCAGTACTTC. This sequence encodes CAIRPTGGLSYEQYF.

The chain employs TRBV7-2 and TRBJ1-5; 7 bases fit TRBD1. V trimming: 5 bases; J trimming: 4 bases; junction bases outside the gene matches: 5. The germline CDR1 and CDR2 sequences are SGHTA and FQGNSA. This CDR3 spans 14 amino acids. CDR3 protein: CASSLDRVNQPQHF. The CDR3 coding sequence is TGTGCCAGCAGCCTAGACAGGGTGAATCAGCCCCAGCATTTT.

The rearrangement links TRBV3-1 to TRBJ2-1, with D perhaps matching TRBD1 (5 bases). This CDR3 region has 15 residues. CDR1 and CDR2 (germline): LGHDT, YNNKEL (reference sequence). Trimming left V 5 bases short and J 3 bases short, with 14 bases between. In nucleotides, the CDR3 is TGTGCCAGCAGCAATAAGGGGATGAACTACAATGAGCAGTTCTTC. Its protein product is CASSNKGMNYNEQFF.

This sequence joins TRBV20-1 and TRBJ2-3, with 7 bases aligning to TRBD2. V trimming: 0 bases; J trimming: 2 bases; junction bases outside the gene matches: 8. CDR1 is DFQATT and CDR2 is SNEGSKA in the germline V gene (reference sequence). There are 16 residues in the CDR3. DNA for the CDR3: TGCAGTGCTAGAGATGGGCCGAGCGGGGCCACAGATACGCAGTATTTT. Translating gives CSARDGPSGATDTQYF.

In this sample, this clonotype turned up a few times. The chain couples TRBV7-3 to TRBJ2-1; 7 bases align to TRBD2. CDR3 length: 12 amino acids. From germline, CDR1 is SGHTA and CDR2 FQGTGA. After removal of 5 bases from V and 13 bases from J, the junction contained 8 bases not matched to a gene. In DNA form, the CDR3 reads TGTGCCAGCAGCCTCCTGGGGGAGGGCCAGTTCTTC. Translated, it gives CASSLLGEGQFF.

The table lists this clonotype with a few counts. One end of the junction varies from germline; a read error may be responsible. V gene TRBV7-7 combines with J gene TRBJ2-1, with TRBD2 matching over 8 bases. From germline, CDR1 is SSHAT and CDR2 FNYEAQ (reference sequence). The CDR3 has 15 residues. CDR3 DNA: TGTGCTAGCAGCTCGACCGGGACTAGAAGCAATGAGCAGTTCTTC. Its translation: CASSSTGTRSNEQFF.

The rearrangement uses TRBV28 and TRBJ2-5; no firm D call. Per germline, CDR1 MDHEN and CDR2 SYDVKM. The CDR3 runs 16 residues. Trimming pared 2 bases from V and 2 bases from J, leaving 15 bases between. The CDR3 spells CASSLDVAADQETQYF. Written as DNA, the CDR3 is TGTGCCAGCAGTTTAGACGTTGCGGCAGATCAAGAGACCCAGTACTTC.